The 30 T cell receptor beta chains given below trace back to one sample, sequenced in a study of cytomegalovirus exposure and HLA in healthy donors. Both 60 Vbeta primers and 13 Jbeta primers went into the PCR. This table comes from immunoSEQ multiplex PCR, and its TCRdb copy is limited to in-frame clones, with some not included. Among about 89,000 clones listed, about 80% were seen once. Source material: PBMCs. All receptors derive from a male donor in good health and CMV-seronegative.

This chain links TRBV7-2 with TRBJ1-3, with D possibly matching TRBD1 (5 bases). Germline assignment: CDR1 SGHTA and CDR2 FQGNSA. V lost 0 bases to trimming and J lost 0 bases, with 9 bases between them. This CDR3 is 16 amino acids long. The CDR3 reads CASSLAGGNSGNTIYF. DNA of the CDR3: TGTGCCAGCAGCTTAGCGGGGGGGAACTCTGGAAACACCATATATTTT.

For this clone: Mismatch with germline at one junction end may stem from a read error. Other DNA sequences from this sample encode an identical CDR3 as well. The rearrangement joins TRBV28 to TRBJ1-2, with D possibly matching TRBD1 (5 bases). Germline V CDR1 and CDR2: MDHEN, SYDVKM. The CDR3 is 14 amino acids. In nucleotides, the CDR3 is TGTGCCAGCAGTGCCGGGCTCTGGGCGGGACTCCCTCCCTTC. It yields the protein CASSAGLWAGLPPF.

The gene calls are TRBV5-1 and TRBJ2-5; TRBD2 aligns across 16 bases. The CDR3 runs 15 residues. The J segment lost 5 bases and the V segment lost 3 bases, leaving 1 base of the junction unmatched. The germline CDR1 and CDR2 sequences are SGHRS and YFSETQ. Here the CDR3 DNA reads TGCGCCAGCAGCTCGGGACTAGCGGGGGGGGAGACCCAGTACTTC. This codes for CASSSGLAGGETQYF.

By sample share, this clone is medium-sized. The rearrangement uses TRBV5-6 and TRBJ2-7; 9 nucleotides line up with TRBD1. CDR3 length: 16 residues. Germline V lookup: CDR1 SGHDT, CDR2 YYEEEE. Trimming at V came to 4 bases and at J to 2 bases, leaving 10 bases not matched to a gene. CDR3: CASSPLSGTGPYEQYF. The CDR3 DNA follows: TGTGCCAGCAGCCCATTATCCGGGACAGGGCCCTACGAGCAGTACTTC.

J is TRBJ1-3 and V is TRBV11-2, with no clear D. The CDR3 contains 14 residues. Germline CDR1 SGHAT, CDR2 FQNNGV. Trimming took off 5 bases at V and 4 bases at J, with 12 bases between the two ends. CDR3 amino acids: CASSPTDSGNTIYF. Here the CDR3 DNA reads TGTGCCAGCAGCCCCACAGATTCAGGAAACACCATATATTTT.

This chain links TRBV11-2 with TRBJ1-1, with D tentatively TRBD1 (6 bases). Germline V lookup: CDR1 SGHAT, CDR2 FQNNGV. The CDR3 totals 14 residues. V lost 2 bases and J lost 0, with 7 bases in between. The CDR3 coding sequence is TGTGCCAGCAGCTTAAACAGGGTGAACACTGAAGCTTTCTTT. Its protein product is CASSLNRVNTEAFF.

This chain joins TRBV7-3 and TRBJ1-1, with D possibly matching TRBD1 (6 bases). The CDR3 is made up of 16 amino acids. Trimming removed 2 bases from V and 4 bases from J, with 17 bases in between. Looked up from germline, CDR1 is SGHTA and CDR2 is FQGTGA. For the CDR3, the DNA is TGTGCCAGCAGCTTAGACGGCGCGGCCAGGGGCACTGAAGCTTTCTTT. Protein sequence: CASSLDGAARGTEAFF.

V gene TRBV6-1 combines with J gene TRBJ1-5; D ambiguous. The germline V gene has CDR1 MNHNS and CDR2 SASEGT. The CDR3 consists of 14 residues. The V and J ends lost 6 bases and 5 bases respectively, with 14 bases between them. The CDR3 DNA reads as TGTGCCAGCAGCCCGACTGTCTCTTATCAGCCCCAGCATTTT. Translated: CASSPTVSYQPQHF.

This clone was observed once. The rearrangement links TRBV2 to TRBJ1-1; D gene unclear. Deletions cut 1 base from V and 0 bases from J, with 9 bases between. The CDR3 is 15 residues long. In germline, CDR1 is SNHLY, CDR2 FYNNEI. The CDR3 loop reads CASSEGAALNTEAFF. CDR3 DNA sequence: TGTGCCAGCAGTGAAGGGGCAGCTTTGAACACTGAAGCTTTCTTT.

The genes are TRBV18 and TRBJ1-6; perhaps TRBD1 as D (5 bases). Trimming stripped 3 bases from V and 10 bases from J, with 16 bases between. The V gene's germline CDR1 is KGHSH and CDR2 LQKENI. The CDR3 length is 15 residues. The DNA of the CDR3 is TGTGCCAGCTCACCTGGACGGCCCGGGGGGTCACCCCTCCACTTT. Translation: CASSPGRPGGSPLHF.

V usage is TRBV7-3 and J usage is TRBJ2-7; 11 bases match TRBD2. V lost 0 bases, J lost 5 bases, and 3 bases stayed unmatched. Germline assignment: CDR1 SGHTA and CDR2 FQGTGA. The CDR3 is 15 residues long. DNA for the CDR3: TGTGCCAGCAGCTTAACTAGCGGGGGGGCCAACGAGCAGTACTTC. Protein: CASSLTSGGANEQYF.

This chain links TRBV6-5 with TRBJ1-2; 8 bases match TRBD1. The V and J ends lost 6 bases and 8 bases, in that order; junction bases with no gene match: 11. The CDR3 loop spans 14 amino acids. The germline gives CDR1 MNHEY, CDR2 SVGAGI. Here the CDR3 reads CASRTNRGFRGYTF. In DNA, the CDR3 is TGTGCCAGCAGGACTAACAGGGGGTTCAGAGGCTACACCTTC.

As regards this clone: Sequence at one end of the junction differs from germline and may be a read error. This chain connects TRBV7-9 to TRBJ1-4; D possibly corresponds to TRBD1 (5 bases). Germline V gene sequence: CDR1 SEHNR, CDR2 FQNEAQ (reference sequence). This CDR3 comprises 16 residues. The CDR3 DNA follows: TGTTCCAGCAGCGAGACTCCAGGGCAGACTAATGAAAAACTGTTTTTT. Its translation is CSSSETPGQTNEKLFF.

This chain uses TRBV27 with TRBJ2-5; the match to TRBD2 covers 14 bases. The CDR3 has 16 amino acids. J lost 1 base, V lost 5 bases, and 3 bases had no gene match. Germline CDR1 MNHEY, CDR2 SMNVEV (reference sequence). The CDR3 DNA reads TGTGCCAGCAGTCAAGGGACTAGCGGGGGCCAAGAGACCCAGTACTTC. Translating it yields CASSQGTSGGQETQYF.

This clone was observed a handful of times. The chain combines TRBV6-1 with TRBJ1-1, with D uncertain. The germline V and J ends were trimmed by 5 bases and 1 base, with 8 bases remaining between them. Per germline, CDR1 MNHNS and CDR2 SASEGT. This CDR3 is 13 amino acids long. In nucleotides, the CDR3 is TGTGCCAGCAGTACACAACCGAACACTGAAGCTTTCTTT. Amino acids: CASSTQPNTEAFF.

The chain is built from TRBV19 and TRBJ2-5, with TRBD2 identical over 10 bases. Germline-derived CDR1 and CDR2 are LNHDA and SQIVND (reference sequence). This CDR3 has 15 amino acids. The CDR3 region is CARLGTSAYQETQYF. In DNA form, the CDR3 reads TGTGCGAGACTAGGGACTAGCGCGTACCAAGAGACCCAGTACTTC.

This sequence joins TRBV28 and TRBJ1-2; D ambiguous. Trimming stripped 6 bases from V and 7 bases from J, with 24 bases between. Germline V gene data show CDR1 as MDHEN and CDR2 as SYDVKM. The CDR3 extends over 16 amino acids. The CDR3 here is CASSSTYDGLFGGYTF. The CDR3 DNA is TGTGCCAGCAGCTCCACCTACGACGGACTATTCGGTGGCTACACCTTC.

This chain's CDR3 is CASSSFRQGHTEAFF. In DNA form, the CDR3 reads TGCGCCAGCAGCTCCTTCCGACAGGGCCACACTGAAGCTTTCTTT. V gene TRBV5-1 combines with J gene TRBJ1-1; 7 positions match TRBD1. There are 15 residues in the CDR3. Germline V gene data show CDR1 as SGHRS and CDR2 as YFSETQ. With V trimmed by 3 bases and J by 3 bases, 8 bases remained unmatched.

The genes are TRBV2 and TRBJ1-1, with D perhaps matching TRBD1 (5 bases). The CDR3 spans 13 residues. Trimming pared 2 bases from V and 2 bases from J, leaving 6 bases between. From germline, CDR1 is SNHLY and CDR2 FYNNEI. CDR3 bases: TGTGCCAGCAGTGAACAGGGAAACACTGAAGCTTTCTTT. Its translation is CASSEQGNTEAFF.

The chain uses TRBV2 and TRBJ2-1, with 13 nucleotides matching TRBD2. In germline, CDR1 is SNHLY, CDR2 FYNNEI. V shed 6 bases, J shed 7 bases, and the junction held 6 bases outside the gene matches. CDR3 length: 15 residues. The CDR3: CASRPRTSGGNEQFF. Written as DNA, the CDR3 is TGTGCCAGCAGACCCCGGACTAGCGGGGGTAATGAGCAGTTCTTC.

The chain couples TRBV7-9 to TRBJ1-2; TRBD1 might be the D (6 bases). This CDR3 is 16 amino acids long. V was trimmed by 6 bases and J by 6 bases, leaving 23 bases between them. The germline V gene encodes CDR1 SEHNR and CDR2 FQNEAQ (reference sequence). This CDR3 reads CASSPPSLHRAHGYTF. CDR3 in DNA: TGTGCCAGCAGTCCACCGTCCCTCCACAGGGCGCATGGCTACACCTTC.

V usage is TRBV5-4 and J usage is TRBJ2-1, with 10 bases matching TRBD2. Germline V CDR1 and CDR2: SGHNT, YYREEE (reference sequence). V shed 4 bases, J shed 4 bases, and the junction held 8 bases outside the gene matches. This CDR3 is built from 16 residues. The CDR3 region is CASSPSGTSEYNEQFF. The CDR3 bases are TGTGCCAGCAGCCCTTCCGGGACTAGCGAGTACAATGAGCAGTTCTTC.

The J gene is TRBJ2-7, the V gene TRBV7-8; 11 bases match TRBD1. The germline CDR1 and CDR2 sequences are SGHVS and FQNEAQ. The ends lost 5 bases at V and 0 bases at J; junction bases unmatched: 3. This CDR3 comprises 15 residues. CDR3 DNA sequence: TGTGCCAGCAGCCGAGGGACAGGGGGCTCCTACGAGCAGTACTTC. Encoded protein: CASSRGTGGSYEQYF. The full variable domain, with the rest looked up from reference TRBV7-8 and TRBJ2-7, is GAGVSQSPRYKVAKRGQDVALRCDPISGHVSLFWYQQALGQGPEFLTYFQNEAQLDKSGLPSDRFFAERPEGSVSTLKIQRTQQEDSAVYLCASSRGTGGSYEQYFGPGTRLTVT.

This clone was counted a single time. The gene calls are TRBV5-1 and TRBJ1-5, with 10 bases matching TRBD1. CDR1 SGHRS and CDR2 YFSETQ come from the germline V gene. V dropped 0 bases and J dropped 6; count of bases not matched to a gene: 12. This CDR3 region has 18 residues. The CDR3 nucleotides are TGCGCCAGCAGCTTGGGGGGGACAGGGGAGACTTCGGGTCAGCCCCAGCATTTT. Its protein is CASSLGGTGETSGQPQHF. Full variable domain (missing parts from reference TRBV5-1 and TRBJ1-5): KAGVTQTPRYLIKTRGQQVTLSCSPISGHRSVSWYQQTPGQGLQFLFEYFSETQRNKGNFPGRFSGRQFSNSRSEMNVSTLELGDSALYLCASSLGGTGETSGQPQHFGDGTRLSIL.

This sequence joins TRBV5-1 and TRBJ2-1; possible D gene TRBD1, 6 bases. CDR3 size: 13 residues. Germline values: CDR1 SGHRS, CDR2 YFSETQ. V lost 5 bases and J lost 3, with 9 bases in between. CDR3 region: CASSRGGYNEQFF. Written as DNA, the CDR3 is TGCGCCAGCAGTAGAGGGGGCTACAATGAGCAGTTCTTC. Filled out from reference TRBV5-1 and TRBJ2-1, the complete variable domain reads KAGVTQTPRYLIKTRGQQVTLSCSPISGHRSVSWYQQTPGQGLQFLFEYFSETQRNKGNFPGRFSGRQFSNSRSEMNVSTLELGDSALYLCASSRGGYNEQFFGPGTRLTVL.

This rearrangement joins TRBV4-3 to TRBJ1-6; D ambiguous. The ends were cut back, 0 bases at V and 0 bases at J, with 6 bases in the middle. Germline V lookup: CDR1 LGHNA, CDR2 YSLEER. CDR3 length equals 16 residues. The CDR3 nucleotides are TGCGCCAGCAGCCAAGATATCAGCTCCTATAATTCACCCCTCCACTTT. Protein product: CASSQDISSYNSPLHF.

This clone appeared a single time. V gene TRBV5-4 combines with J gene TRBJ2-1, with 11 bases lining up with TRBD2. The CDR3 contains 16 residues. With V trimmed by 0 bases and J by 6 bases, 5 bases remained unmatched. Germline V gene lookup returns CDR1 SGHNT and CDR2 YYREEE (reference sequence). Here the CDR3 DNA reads TGTGCCAGCAGCTTGGTTAGCGGGAGGGCTGGCAATGAGCAGTTCTTC. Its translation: CASSLVSGRAGNEQFF.

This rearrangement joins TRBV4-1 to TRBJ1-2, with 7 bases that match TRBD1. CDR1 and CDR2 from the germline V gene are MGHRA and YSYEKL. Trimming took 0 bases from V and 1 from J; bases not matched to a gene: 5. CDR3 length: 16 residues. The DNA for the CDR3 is TGCGCCAGCAGCCAAGAAGGCAGGGGGTTTAACTATGGCTACACCTTC. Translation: CASSQEGRGFNYGYTF.

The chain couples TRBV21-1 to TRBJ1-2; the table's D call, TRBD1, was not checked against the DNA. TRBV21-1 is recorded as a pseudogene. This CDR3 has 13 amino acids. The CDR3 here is CANGQGRRYGYTF. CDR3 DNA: TGTGCCAATGGACAGGGACGGCGATATGGCTACACCTTC.

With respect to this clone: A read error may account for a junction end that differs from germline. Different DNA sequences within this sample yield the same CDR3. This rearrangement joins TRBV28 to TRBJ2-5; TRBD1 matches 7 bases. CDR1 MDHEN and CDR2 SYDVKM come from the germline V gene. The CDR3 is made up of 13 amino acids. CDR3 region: CASSLNRGETQYF. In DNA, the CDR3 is TGTGCCAGTAGTTTAAACAGGGGCGAGACCCAGTACTTC.